These 13 T cell receptor beta chains were sequenced from one sample in a study of technical replicates of blood from a handful of donors. Profiled with immunoSEQ multiplex PCR; TCRdb holds only in-frame clones, not every one. The table lists tens of thousands of clones, about 96% of them singletons. Sequenced material: T cells isolated from PBMCs. These receptors originate from a human donor in good health.

V and J are TRBV27 and TRBJ1-5; D might be TRBD1 (5 bases). The V end lost 6 bases, the J end lost 5 bases, and 11 bases lay between the germline ends. The CDR3 is 13 residues long. The germline V gene has CDR1 MNHEY and CDR2 SMNVEV (reference sequence). For the CDR3, the DNA is TGTGCCAGCAGGCGGACACGCGATCAGCCCCAGCATTTT. The encoded protein is CASRRTRDQPQHF.

This chain links TRBV30 with TRBJ1-1; 8 positions agree with TRBD1. The CDR3 totals 10 residues. Germline CDR1 and CDR2: GTSNPN and SVGIG (reference sequence). The V segment lost 4 bases and the J segment 13 bases; nucleotides outside the gene matches: 5. CDR3 DNA sequence: TGTGCCTGGATGGACAGGGATTATTTCTTT. This codes for CAWMDRDYFF.

The V gene is TRBV27, the J gene TRBJ2-1, with D possibly TRBD2 on 6 matching bases. With 5 bases removed from V and 0 bases from J, the gap between germline ends came to 14 bases. The CDR3 consists of 16 residues. Germline V gene sequence: CDR1 MNHEY, CDR2 SMNVEV (reference sequence). CDR3 DNA sequence: TGTGCCAGCAGTATCGCGGGGCCTAGCTCCTACAATGAGCAGTTCTTC. It translates to CASSIAGPSSYNEQFF.

The chain combines TRBV2 with TRBJ2-7, with a possible D match to TRBD1 (6 bases). CDR3 length: 14 residues. Germline V gives CDR1 SNHLY, CDR2 FYNNEI. V shed 2 bases and J shed 2 bases, with 10 bases lying between them. This chain's CDR3 is CASSESAGAYEQYF. In DNA form, the CDR3 reads TGTGCCAGCAGTGAATCGGCAGGGGCCTACGAGCAGTACTTC.

This sequence joins TRBV2 and TRBJ2-2, with 7 bases matching TRBD1. Germline-derived CDR1 and CDR2 are SNHLY and FYNNEI. V gave up 3 bases and J gave up 6 bases; unmatched junction bases: 10. This CDR3 comprises 16 residues. The CDR3 is CASSEETGLLSGELFF. The CDR3 DNA follows: TGTGCCAGCAGTGAGGAGACAGGGTTGTTGTCCGGGGAGCTGTTTTTT. The complete variable domain, with remaining parts taken from reference TRBV2 and TRBJ2-2, reads EPEVTQTPSHQVTQMGQEVILRCVPISNHLYFYWYRQILGQKVEFLVSFYNNEISEKSEIFDDQFSVERPDGSNFTLKIRSTKLEDSAMYFCASSEETGLLSGELFFGEGSRLTVL.

The chain employs TRBV14 and TRBJ2-7; 9 bases agree with TRBD2. The junction had 3 bases not matched to a gene; V was cut back by 1 base and J by 5 bases. Germline values: CDR1 SGHDN, CDR2 FVKESK. The CDR3 runs 14 residues. This CDR3 reads CASSQVRGGHEQYF. CDR3 DNA: TGTGCCAGCAGCCAAGTGCGGGGGGGCCACGAGCAGTACTTC. The entire variable domain, with the rest obtained from reference TRBV14 and TRBJ2-7, is as follows: EAGVTQFPSHSVIEKGQTVTLRCDPISGHDNLYWYRRVMGKEIKFLLHFVKESKQDESGMPNNRFLAERTGGTYSTLKVQPAELEDSGVYFCASSQVRGGHEQYFGPGTRLTVT.

This clone was recorded once. The chain combines TRBV25-1 with TRBJ2-7, with 11 bases identical to TRBD2. The CDR3 totals 17 residues. Germline V lookup: CDR1 MGHDK, CDR2 SYGVNS. V shed 3 bases and J 1 base; nucleotides not matched to a gene: 8. This chain's CDR3 is CASSDTSGSRLSYEQYF. Written as DNA, the CDR3 is TGTGCCAGCAGTGATACTAGCGGGAGCCGGTTGTCCTACGAGCAGTACTTC.

V and J are TRBV6-6 and TRBJ2-7, with unresolved D. V lost 2 bases, J lost 1 base, and 12 bases lay in between. The CDR3 is made up of 15 amino acids. Germline values: CDR1 MNHNY, CDR2 SVGAGI (reference sequence). The CDR3 DNA sequence: TGTGCCAGCAGTTACGTACGGAAGACATCCTACGAGCAGTACTTC. It yields the protein CASSYVRKTSYEQYF.

The chain uses TRBV7-8 and TRBJ1-1; 7 positions match TRBD1. The ends lost 0 bases at V and 3 bases at J; junction bases unmatched: 1. Germline V gene lookup returns CDR1 SGHVS and CDR2 FQNEAQ. The CDR3 sequence is 14 residues long. The DNA of the CDR3 is TGTGCCAGCAGCTTAGCGGGACAGTACACTGAAGCTTTCTTT. It translates to CASSLAGQYTEAFF.

This chain connects TRBV4-2 to TRBJ2-5; TRBD1 aligns across 10 bases. Germline V CDR1 and CDR2: LGHNA, YNFKEQ. The CDR3 spans 16 residues. With 1 base clipped from V and 4 bases from J, the junction kept 6 bases outside the gene matches. This CDR3 is CASSQGSGTGVETQYF. The CDR3 DNA is TGTGCCAGCAGCCAAGGGTCGGGGACAGGGGTAGAGACCCAGTACTTC.

Turning to this clone: At one boundary the junction diverges from the germline segment, which might be a read error. The chain joins TRBV7-7 to TRBJ2-3; 7 bases are a match to TRBD2. CDR1 is SSHAT and CDR2 is FNYEAQ in the germline V gene (reference sequence). The CDR3 totals 16 residues. CDR3 DNA: TGTGCTAGCAGCTTACTTGCGGGAGCCTCCACAGATACGCAGTATTTT. Amino acid sequence: CASSLLAGASTDTQYF.

The chain carries TRBV13 and TRBJ2-7; perhaps TRBD2 as D (6 bases). The CDR3 is 16 residues long. V lost 5 bases and J 0 bases, leaving 17 bases between the germline ends. Germline CDR1 reads PRHDT; CDR2 reads FYEKMQ (reference sequence). The CDR3 here is CASSLRRLDISYEQYF. CDR3 DNA sequence: TGTGCCAGCAGCCTAAGACGACTAGATATCTCCTACGAGCAGTACTTC. The full variable domain, rest sourced from reference TRBV13 and TRBJ2-7, is AAGVIQSPRHLIKEKRETATLKCYPIPRHDTVYWYQQGPGQDPQFLISFYEKMQSDKGSIPDRFSAQQFSDYHSELNMSSLELGDSALYFCASSLRRLDISYEQYFGPGTRLTVT.

The CDR3 spells CASSLQGVNTEAFF. The CDR3 region has the DNA TGTGCCAGCTCACTACAGGGCGTGAACACTGAAGCTTTCTTT. The rearrangement links TRBV18 to TRBJ1-1; D might be TRBD1 (6 bases). Germline V gene data show CDR1 as KGHSH and CDR2 as LQKENI. This CDR3 is 14 amino acids long. The V gene lost 4 bases and the J gene lost 0 bases, with 9 bases spanning the gap.